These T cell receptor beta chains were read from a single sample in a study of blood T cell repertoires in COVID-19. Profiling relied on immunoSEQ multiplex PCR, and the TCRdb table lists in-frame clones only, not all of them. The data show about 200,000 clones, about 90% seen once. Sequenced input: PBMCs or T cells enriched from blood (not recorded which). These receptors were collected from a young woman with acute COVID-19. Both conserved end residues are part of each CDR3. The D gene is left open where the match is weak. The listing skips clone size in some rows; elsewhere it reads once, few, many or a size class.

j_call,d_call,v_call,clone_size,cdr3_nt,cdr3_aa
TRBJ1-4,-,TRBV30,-,TGTGCCTGCTCGCTCGGACACAGGGAAAAACTGTTTTTT,CACSLGHREKLFF
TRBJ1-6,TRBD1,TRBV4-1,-,TGCGCCAGCAGCCAAGTAGGGGGCAGGGGGAGTTATTCACCCCTCCACTTT,CASSQVGGRGSYSPLHF
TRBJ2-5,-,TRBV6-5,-,TGTGCCAGCAGTTATCCGGGTAGCCTGGAGACCCAGTACTTC,CASSYPGSLETQYF
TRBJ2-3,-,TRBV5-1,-,TGCGCCAGCAGCTTTGGCGGGGCTAGCACAGATACGCAGTATTTT,CASSFGGASTDTQYF
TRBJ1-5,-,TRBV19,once,TGTGCCGCTCGGGGAAAAGTGAGCAATCAGCCCCAGCATTTT,CAARGKVSNQPQHF
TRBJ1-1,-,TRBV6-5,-,TGTGCCAGCAGTCCCGGGGGCACTGAAGCTTTCTTT,CASSPGGTEAFF
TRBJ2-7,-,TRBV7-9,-,TGTGCCAGCAGCCCAACCACAGGAAAAGATTACGCCGAGCAGTACTTC,CASSPTTGKDYAEQYF
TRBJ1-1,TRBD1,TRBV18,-,TGTGCCAGCTCACCTGGGACAGCCACTGAAGCTTTCTTT,CASSPGTATEAFF
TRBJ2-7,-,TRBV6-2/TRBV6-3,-,TGTGCCAGCAGTTACTCGTCGGTCGGCGAGCAGTACTTC,CASSYSSVGEQYF
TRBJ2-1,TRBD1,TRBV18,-,TGTGCCAGCTCACCAGGGACAGGAGGGTACAATGAGCAGTTCTTC,CASSPGTGGYNEQFF
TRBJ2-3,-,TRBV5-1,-,TGCGCCAGCAGCCGGGGGGTGCAGGGGATGACAGATACGCAGTATTTT,CASSRGVQGMTDTQYF
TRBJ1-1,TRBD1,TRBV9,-,TGTGCCAGCAGCCAAAGGACAGGGGACACTGAAGCTTTCTTT,CASSQRTGDTEAFF
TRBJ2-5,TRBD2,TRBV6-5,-,TGTGCCAGCCTTAGCGGGGGGCGCCAAGAGACCCAGTACTTC,CASLSGGRQETQYF
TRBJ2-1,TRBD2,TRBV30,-,TGTGCCTGGGAGCGGGGGTCCACCTACAATGAGCAGTTCTTC,CAWERGSTYNEQFF
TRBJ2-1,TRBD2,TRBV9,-,TGTGCCAGCAGCCCTAGCGGGGACTACAATGAGCAGTTCTTC,CASSPSGDYNEQFF
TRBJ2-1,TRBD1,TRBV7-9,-,TGTGCCAGCAGACCTTCCACAGGGGGCCACTACAATGAGCAGTTCTTC,CASRPSTGGHYNEQFF
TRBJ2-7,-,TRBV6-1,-,TGTGCCAGCAGTGACCCGTACGAGCAGTACTTC,CASSDPYEQYF
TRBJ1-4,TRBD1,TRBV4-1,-,TGCGCCAGCAGCCCAACCCTGGACAGGAGCAATGAAAAACTGTTTTTT,CASSPTLDRSNEKLFF
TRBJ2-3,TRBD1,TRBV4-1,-,TGCGCCAGCAGCCAGCGGGACAGGGATACAGATACGCAGTATTTT,CASSQRDRDTDTQYF
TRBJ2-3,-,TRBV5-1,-,TGCGCCAGCAGCTTGGCAGGGGACCTCACAGATACGCAGTATTTT,CASSLAGDLTDTQYF
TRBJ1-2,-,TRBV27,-,TGTGCCAGCAGTTCCCACATCCCTACACCCGACAGTGGCTATGGCTACACCTTC,CASSSHIPTPDSGYGYTF
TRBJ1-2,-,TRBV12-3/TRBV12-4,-,TGTGCCAGCAGTTTTGAGGACAGTTATGGCTACACCTTC,CASSFEDSYGYTF
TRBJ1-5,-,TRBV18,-,TGTGCCAGCTCACCATTCCGGGGAGACAGGCGGGATCAGCCCCAGCATTTT,CASSPFRGDRRDQPQHF
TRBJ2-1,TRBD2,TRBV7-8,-,TGTGCCAGCAGCTTAACCGGGACGGGGGGCAATGAGCAGTTCTTC,CASSLTGTGGNEQFF
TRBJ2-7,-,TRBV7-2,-,TGTGCCAGCAGTCTTCCCTTCGGGTACGAGCAGTACTTC,CASSLPFGYEQYF
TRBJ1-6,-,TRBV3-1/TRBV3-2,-,TGTGCCAGCAGCCAAGTCACAGGAGCTAATTCACCCCTCCACTTT,CASSQVTGANSPLHF
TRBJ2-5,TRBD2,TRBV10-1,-,TGCGCCAGCAGTGACCCGGGACTAGCGGGGAAGGAGACCCAGTACTTC,CASSDPGLAGKETQYF
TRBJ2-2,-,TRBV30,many,TGTGCCTGGAGTGTACTTTCGGAGACCGGGGAGCTGTTTTTT,CAWSVLSETGELFF
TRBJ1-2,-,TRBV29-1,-,TGCAGCGTTGAACGGTCATATGGCTACACCTTC,CSVERSYGYTF
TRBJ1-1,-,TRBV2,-,TGTGCCAGCAGTGCACAGGCCTTCACTGAAGCTTTCTTT,CASSAQAFTEAFF
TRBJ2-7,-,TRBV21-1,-,TGTGCCAGCTCAGGACAGCCAAAAGGAGGCCTCTCCTACGAGCAGTACTTC,CASSGQPKGGLSYEQYF
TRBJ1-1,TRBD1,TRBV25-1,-,TGTGCCAGCAGTGACGCGGGGACAGGGGCTACCATTAGCACTGAAGCTTTCTTT,CASSDAGTGATISTEAFF
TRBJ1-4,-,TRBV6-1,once,TGTGCCAGCAGTGACAGGGGCGCAGTGGAAAAACTGTTTTTT,CASSDRGAVEKLFF
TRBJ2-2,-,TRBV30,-,TGTGCCTGGAGTGTACCTCATCTACGGGTTACCGGGGAGCTGTTTTTT,CAWSVPHLRVTGELFF
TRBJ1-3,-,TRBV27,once,TGTGCCAGCAGAAGAAAGTTGACATCGCCGGACTCTGGAAACACCATATATTTT,CASRRKLTSPDSGNTIYF
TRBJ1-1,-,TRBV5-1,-,TGCGCCAGCAGCTTCAGGGCAGGTAACACTGAAGCTTTCTTT,CASSFRAGNTEAFF
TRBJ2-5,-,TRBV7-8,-,TGTGCCAGCAGCCAAAGCCGGGCAGGACTCGAGACCCAGTACTTC,CASSQSRAGLETQYF
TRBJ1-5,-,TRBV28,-,TGTGCCAGCAGTGCAGGATACCAGCCCCAGCATTTT,CASSAGYQPQHF
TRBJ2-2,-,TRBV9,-,TGTGCCAGCAGCGTAGGAAGGGAGGCGAACACCGGGGAGCTGTTTTTT,CASSVGREANTGELFF
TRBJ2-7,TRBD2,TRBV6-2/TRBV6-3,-,TGTGCCAGCAGTTTTCATCGTATCCCGGGAGGGCCCTACGAGCAGTACTTC,CASSFHRIPGGPYEQYF
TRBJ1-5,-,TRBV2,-,TGTGCCAGCAGTGAGTACAGGCCTACTCCCCCCCAGCATTTT,CASSEYRPTPPQHF
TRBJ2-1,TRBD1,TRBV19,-,TGTGCCAGTAGTATAGCTGGGACAGGGGGCAACGAGCAGTTCTTC,CASSIAGTGGNEQFF
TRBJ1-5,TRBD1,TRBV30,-,TGTGCCTGGAGTGTACAGGGGAGCAATCAGCCCCAGCATTTT,CAWSVQGSNQPQHF
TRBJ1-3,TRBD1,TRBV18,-,TGTGCCAGCTTCGGACAGGGGCCTGGAAACACCATATATTTT,CASFGQGPGNTIYF
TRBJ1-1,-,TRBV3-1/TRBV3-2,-,TGTGCCAGCAGCCAAGGCGCGGGGGCGAGCACTGAAGCTTTCTTT,CASSQGAGASTEAFF
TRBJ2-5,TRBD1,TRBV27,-,TGTGCCAGCAGTTCAGGGGGTAGCGAGACCCAGTACTTC,CASSSGGSETQYF
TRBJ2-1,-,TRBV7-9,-,TGTGCCAGCATCTGGAGCGAATTCTCCTACAATGAGCAGTTCTTC,CASIWSEFSYNEQFF
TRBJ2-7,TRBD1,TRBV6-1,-,TGTGCCAGCAGTGAAGACGGGACAGGGGGCGACGAGCAGTACTTC,CASSEDGTGGDEQYF
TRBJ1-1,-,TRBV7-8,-,TGTGCCAGCAGCGTTACAGGGTACGGGATGAACACTGAAGCTTTCTTT,CASSVTGYGMNTEAFF
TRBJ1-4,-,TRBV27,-,TGTGCCAGCAGTTTTCTCAGGGGAAATGAAAAACTGTTTTTT,CASSFLRGNEKLFF
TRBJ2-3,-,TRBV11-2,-,TGTGCCAGCAGCTTAGATCTCGGACTTCCCACAGATACGCAGTATTTT,CASSLDLGLPTDTQYF
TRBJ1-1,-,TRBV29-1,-,TGCAGCGTTGCAAGGGGAAGAGACACTGAAGCTTTCTTT,CSVARGRDTEAFF
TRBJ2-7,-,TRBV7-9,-,TGTGCCAGCAGCCGTGAGGCGGGGAGCTCCTACGAGCAGTACTTC,CASSREAGSSYEQYF
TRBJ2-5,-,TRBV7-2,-,TGTGCCAGCAGCCCAGGGACTTCCCAAGAGACCCAGTACTTC,CASSPGTSQETQYF
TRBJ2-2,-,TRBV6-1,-,TGTGCAGAGGGGGGGTCGAACACCGGGGAGCTGTTTTTT,CAEGGSNTGELFF
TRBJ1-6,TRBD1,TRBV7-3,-,TGTGCCAGCAGCCTGACAGGGAACTATAATTCACCCCTCCACTTT,CASSLTGNYNSPLHF
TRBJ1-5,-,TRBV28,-,TGTGGTACGGACAGCAACAATCAGCCCCAGCATTTT,CGTDSNNQPQHF
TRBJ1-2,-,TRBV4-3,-,TGCGCCAGCAGCCTCGACACTGCTAACTATGGCTACACCTTC,CASSLDTANYGYTF
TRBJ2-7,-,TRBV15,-,TGTGCCACCAGCAGAGATGAGGGTCTCTTCTACGAGCAGTACTTC,CATSRDEGLFYEQYF
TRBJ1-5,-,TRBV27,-,TGTGCCAGCAGTTTAGGCAGGGGCAATCAGCCCCAGCATTTT,CASSLGRGNQPQHF